This TCR beta chain derives from a study of shared clonotypes between healthy human individuals. Findings and caveats of the study: At large depth, rarefaction still showed sorted-subset sequencing to be incomplete. It was the few donors that limited the genetic and exposure-history diversity represented.

Some clones are missing from TCRdb's copy, which holds only in-frame ones; the method was immunoSEQ multiplex PCR. The sample holds about 980,000 clones; roughly 72% are singletons and the top ten take nearly 1.5%. This clone was seen at least ten times. What it binds is unknown. All of the donors resided in Nashville, Tennessee, and each was a Caucasian adult. The V gene's germline CDR1 is SGHTA and CDR2 FQGTGA. The CDR3 contains 14 residues. J was trimmed by 7 bases and V by 5 bases; bases with no gene match: 8. The specimen sequenced was memory CD4+ T cells sorted from blood. Subset denoted: CD45RA-negative fraction. The source is a man younger than 30 in good health. The rearrangement links TRBV7-3 to TRBJ2-1; 7 bases align to TRBD1. The CDR3 reads CASSRGGSENEQFF. CDR3 bases: TGTGCCAGCAGCCGAGGGGGCTCCGAAAATGAGCAGTTCTTC.